These 17 T cell receptor beta chains share one sample of origin, sequenced in a study of T-cell reconstitution after alpha-beta-depleted transplantation in children. Unique molecular identifiers were used in preparing the TCRbeta library. Each CDR3 protein gets one entry after TCRdb re-called the PCR reads with MiXCR. The sample lists 250,000 to 300,000 distinct CDR3 sequences; 9.9% were seen once. The input for sequencing was PBMCs from the stem cell graft donor, taken from the stem cell graft. The receptors were gathered from a human donor who donated a stem cell graft to a child with SCID.

This clonotype was seen more than once but under ten times. The CDR3: CASSLQGNYYEQYF. CDR3 DNA: TGTGCCAGCAGTTTGCAGGGGAACTACTACGAGCAGTACTTC. The chain has TRBV12-3 or TRBV12-4 and TRBJ2-7; TRBD1 is a possible D gene (6 bases). The CDR3 is 14 residues long. V shed 3 bases and J shed 3 bases, with 12 bases lying between them.

J is TRBJ2-1 and V is TRBV27, with D possibly being TRBD1 (6 bases). The CDR3 sequence is 12 residues long. Germline lookup yields CDR1 MNHEY and CDR2 SMNVEV (reference sequence). V gave up 8 bases and J gave up 7 bases, with 12 bases separating them. DNA for the CDR3: TGTGCCAGCCGGGACATGTGGAATGAGCAGTTCTTC. It is translated as CASRDMWNEQFF.

The genes are TRBV7-9 and TRBJ1-3; maybe TRBD1 (5 bases). The CDR3 has 16 residues. V lost 2 bases to trimming and J lost 2 bases, with 13 bases between them. Germline CDR1 and CDR2: SEHNR and FQNEAQ (reference sequence). CDR3 sequence reads: CASSLPQGITGNTIYF. The CDR3 nucleotides are TGTGCCAGCAGCTTACCCCAGGGAATCACTGGAAACACCATATATTTT.

This clonotype was seen only a few times. The V gene is TRBV12-3 or TRBV12-4, the J gene TRBJ2-3; the match to TRBD2 covers 11 bases. After removal of 5 bases from V and 1 base from J, the junction contained 5 bases not matched to a gene. This CDR3 comprises 16 residues. DNA for the CDR3: TGTGCCAGCAGTGGCAATAGCGGGGGGGGCACAGATACGCAGTATTTT. Translated, it gives CASSGNSGGGTDTQYF.

The rearrangement links TRBV12-3 or TRBV12-4 to TRBJ2-1, with 12 bases matching TRBD1. J was trimmed by 10 bases and V by 6 bases; bases with no gene match: 13. The CDR3 sequence is 16 residues long. The CDR3 loop is CASRVPEGQGAVEQFF. The DNA for the CDR3 is TGTGCCAGCAGGGTCCCTGAGGGACAGGGGGCGGTGGAGCAGTTCTTC.

This clonotype was seen at least ten times. The chain links TRBV21-1 to TRBJ1-5; the table gives TRBD1 as D, unverified against the DNA. TRBV21-1 constitutes a pseudogene. The length of the CDR3 is 16 residues. CDR3 bases: TGTGCCAGCAGCAAGGTTGGGACAGAGGAGAATCAGCCCCAGCATTTT. Protein: CASSKVGTEENQPQHF.

The genes are TRBV4-2 and TRBJ2-1, with TRBD2 matching 10 bases. After removal of 5 bases from V and 9 bases from J, the junction contained 10 bases not matched to a gene. Germline CDR1 is LGHNA and CDR2 is YNFKEQ. This CDR3 contains 15 residues. CDR3 loop: CASSKGLAGVSEQFF. The CDR3 DNA sequence: TGTGCCAGCAGCAAGGGCCTAGCGGGGGTCAGTGAGCAGTTCTTC.

This clonotype has at least ten counts. The J gene is TRBJ2-5, the V gene TRBV9; D is unresolved. V was cut by 2 bases and J by 10 bases, with 15 bases left in between. Per the germline V gene, CDR1 is SGDLS and CDR2 is YYNGEE. The CDR3 sequence is 13 residues long. CDR3 nucleotides: TGTGCCAGCAGCGTTGGACCGGACCGCGACCAGTACTTC. Residues: CASSVGPDRDQYF.

This clonotype was observed a few times. This sequence joins TRBV6-1 and TRBJ1-1; D unclear. CDR3 length: 14 residues. V lost 4 bases to trimming and J lost 1 base, with 10 bases between them. The V gene's germline CDR1 is MNHNS and CDR2 SASEGT. The CDR3 protein is CASSAWQTNTEAFF. The CDR3 DNA reads TGTGCCAGCAGTGCCTGGCAGACGAACACTGAAGCTTTCTTT.

This clonotype was detected a few times. The chain links TRBV12-3 or TRBV12-4 to TRBJ1-6, with 9 positions matching TRBD1. This CDR3 is 14 amino acids long. Unmatched junction bases numbered 0, after V lost 4 bases and J lost 5 bases. The chain's CDR3 is CASSWTGDNSPLHF. The CDR3 DNA is TGTGCCAGCAGTTGGACAGGGGATAATTCACCCCTCCACTTT.

The chain links TRBV6-1 to TRBJ1-1; 7 bases are a match to TRBD1. CDR1 is MNHNS and CDR2 is SASEGT in the germline V gene. This CDR3 comprises 13 residues. V gave up 3 bases and J gave up 5 bases; unmatched junction bases: 3. The CDR3 spells CASSDQGGTEAFF. CDR3 sequence (DNA): TGTGCCAGCAGTGACCAGGGGGGAACTGAAGCTTTCTTT.

This clonotype was found a few times. V and J are TRBV29-1 and TRBJ1-1; D is possibly TRBD1 (5 bases). Trimming pared 7 bases from V and 7 bases from J, leaving 13 bases between. The germline V gene encodes CDR1 SQVTM and CDR2 ANQGSEA. The CDR3 runs to 11 residues. The CDR3 here is CSGRGANEAFF. DNA for the CDR3: TGCAGCGGTCGGGGCGCCAATGAAGCTTTCTTT.

The chain links TRBV20-1 to TRBJ2-2; 8 nucleotides line up with TRBD1. Germline V lookup: CDR1 DFQATT, CDR2 SNEGSKA (reference sequence). CDR3 size: 14 residues. Losses at the gene ends were 8 bases for V and 4 bases for J; bases not matched to a gene: 9. The CDR3 nucleotides read TGCAGTACCAAGGGACAGGAATCCACCGGGGAGCTGTTTTTT. Encoded protein: CSTKGQESTGELFF.

This clonotype turned up a few times. V gene TRBV27 combines with J gene TRBJ1-1, with TRBD1 matching 9 bases. V shed 2 bases, J shed 4 bases, and the junction held 5 bases outside the gene matches. Germline assignment: CDR1 MNHEY and CDR2 SMNVEV (reference sequence). The CDR3 runs to 15 residues. This CDR3 is CASSLRDREPTEAFF. Written as DNA, the CDR3 is TGTGCCAGCAGTTTAAGGGACAGGGAACCCACTGAAGCTTTCTTT.

This clonotype has ten or more counts. The rearrangement uses TRBV29-1 and TRBJ2-4; D gene uncertain. Looked up from germline, CDR1 is SQVTM and CDR2 is ANQGSEA. With 7 bases removed from V and 0 bases from J, the gap between germline ends came to 10 bases. The CDR3 has 13 amino acids. The CDR3 DNA reads TGCAGCGGTATAGCAGTAGCCAAAAACATTCAGTACTTC. Protein sequence: CSGIAVAKNIQYF.

This clonotype was observed at least ten times. The rearrangement uses TRBV12-3 or TRBV12-4 and TRBJ2-5; D uncertain. V dropped 7 bases and J dropped 1 base, with 16 bases sitting between them. CDR3 size: 15 residues. The CDR3 spells CASKPLGGSQETQYF. CDR3 DNA sequence: TGTGCCAGCAAGCCGCTTGGCGGCAGCCAAGAGACCCAGTACTTC.

The sample holds a few counts of this clonotype. The rearrangement links TRBV27 to TRBJ2-7, with a tentative D call TRBD2 (6 bases). The CDR3 has 14 amino acids. Germline lookup yields CDR1 MNHEY and CDR2 SMNVEV (reference sequence). Between the trimmed V and J ends, which lost 8 bases and 5 bases, there was a span of 19 bases. The CDR3 region is CASHKGRLNDEQYF. The CDR3 DNA sequence: TGTGCCAGCCACAAGGGGAGGTTAAACGACGAGCAGTACTTC.